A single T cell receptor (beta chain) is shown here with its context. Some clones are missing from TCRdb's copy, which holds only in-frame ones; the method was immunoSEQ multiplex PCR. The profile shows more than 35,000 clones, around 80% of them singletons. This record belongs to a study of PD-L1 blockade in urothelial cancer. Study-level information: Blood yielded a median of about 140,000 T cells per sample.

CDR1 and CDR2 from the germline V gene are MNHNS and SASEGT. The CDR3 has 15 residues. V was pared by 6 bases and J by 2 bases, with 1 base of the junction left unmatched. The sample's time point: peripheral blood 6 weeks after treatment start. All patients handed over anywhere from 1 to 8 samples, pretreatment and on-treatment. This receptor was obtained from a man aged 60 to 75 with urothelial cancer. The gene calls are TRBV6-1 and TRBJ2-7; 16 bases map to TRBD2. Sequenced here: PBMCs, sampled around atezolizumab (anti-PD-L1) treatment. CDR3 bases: TGTGCCAGCAGAGGGACTAGCGGGGGGGCCTACGAGCAGTACTTC. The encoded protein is CASRGTSGGAYEQYF.